The 6 T cell receptor beta chains listed next were all sequenced from one sample in a study of shared clonotypes between healthy human individuals. Repertoires were generated with immunoSEQ multiplex PCR, while TCRdb's copy carries only in-frame clones and drops some. The top ten clones hold about 1.7% of a sample with some 630,000 clones, 72% of them seen once. Input material: memory CD4+ T cells sorted from blood. As for subset: CD45RA-negative fraction. The receptors here all came from a woman aged 25 to 39 in good health.

The chain combines TRBV7-2 with TRBJ1-5; 10 bases align to TRBD1. CDR3 length equals 17 residues. The germline V gene encodes CDR1 SGHTA and CDR2 FQGNSA. After removal of 4 bases from V and 1 base from J, the junction contained 7 bases not matched to a gene. DNA of the CDR3: TGTGCCAGCAGCTCAGGACAGGGGGGGATAAGCAATCAGCCCCAGCATTTT. Its protein product is CASSSGQGGISNQPQHF.

The gene calls are TRBV6-4 and TRBJ2-3; D not certain. Germline V CDR1 and CDR2: MRHNA, SNTAGT. This CDR3 contains 11 residues. Trimming removed 6 bases from V and 6 bases from J, with 7 bases in between. The DNA for the CDR3 is TGTGCCAGCAGCGCCGGGGATACGCAGTATTTT. Protein: CASSAGDTQYF.

The chain couples TRBV5-1 to TRBJ1-2; possible D gene TRBD1, 5 bases. The CDR3 extends over 14 amino acids. The V and J ends lost 5 bases and 4 bases respectively, with 15 bases between them. Germline CDR1 and CDR2: SGHRS and YFSETQ. CDR3 nucleotide sequence: TGCGCCAGCAGTCGGGGGGTAACGGGCTATGGCTACACCTTC. Translation gives CASSRGVTGYGYTF. Full variable domain (missing parts from reference TRBV5-1 and TRBJ1-2): KAGVTQTPRYLIKTRGQQVTLSCSPISGHRSVSWYQQTPGQGLQFLFEYFSETQRNKGNFPGRFSGRQFSNSRSEMNVSTLELGDSALYLCASSRGVTGYGYTFGSGTRLTVV.

The chain employs TRBV27 and TRBJ2-2; D perhaps matches TRBD2 (6 bases). Trimming left V 6 bases short and J 4 bases short, with 15 bases between. The CDR3 contains 15 residues. Germline V gene sequence: CDR1 MNHEY, CDR2 SMNVEV (reference sequence). The CDR3 protein is CASSPSAGSTGELFF. The DNA for the CDR3 is TGTGCCAGCAGCCCCTCGGCGGGGAGCACCGGGGAGCTGTTTTTT.

This clone appeared once. The chain links TRBV4-2 to TRBJ2-3, with D unresolved. The germline CDR1 and CDR2 sequences are LGHNA and YNFKEQ. Deletions cut 0 bases from V and 6 bases from J, with 10 bases between. CDR3 length: 14 amino acids. CDR3 in amino acids: CASSQDWAGDTQYF. In nucleotides, the CDR3 is TGTGCCAGCAGCCAAGACTGGGCCGGGGATACGCAGTATTTT.

CDR3 sequence: CAWSVPGQGMWGYTF. CDR3 DNA: TGTGCCTGGAGTGTTCCGGGACAGGGAATGTGGGGCTACACCTTC. The chain joins TRBV30 to TRBJ1-2, with 9 positions matching TRBD1. V was pared by 0 bases and J by 8 bases, with 10 bases of the junction left unmatched. Germline assignment: CDR1 GTSNPN and CDR2 SVGIG (reference sequence). This CDR3 comprises 15 residues.